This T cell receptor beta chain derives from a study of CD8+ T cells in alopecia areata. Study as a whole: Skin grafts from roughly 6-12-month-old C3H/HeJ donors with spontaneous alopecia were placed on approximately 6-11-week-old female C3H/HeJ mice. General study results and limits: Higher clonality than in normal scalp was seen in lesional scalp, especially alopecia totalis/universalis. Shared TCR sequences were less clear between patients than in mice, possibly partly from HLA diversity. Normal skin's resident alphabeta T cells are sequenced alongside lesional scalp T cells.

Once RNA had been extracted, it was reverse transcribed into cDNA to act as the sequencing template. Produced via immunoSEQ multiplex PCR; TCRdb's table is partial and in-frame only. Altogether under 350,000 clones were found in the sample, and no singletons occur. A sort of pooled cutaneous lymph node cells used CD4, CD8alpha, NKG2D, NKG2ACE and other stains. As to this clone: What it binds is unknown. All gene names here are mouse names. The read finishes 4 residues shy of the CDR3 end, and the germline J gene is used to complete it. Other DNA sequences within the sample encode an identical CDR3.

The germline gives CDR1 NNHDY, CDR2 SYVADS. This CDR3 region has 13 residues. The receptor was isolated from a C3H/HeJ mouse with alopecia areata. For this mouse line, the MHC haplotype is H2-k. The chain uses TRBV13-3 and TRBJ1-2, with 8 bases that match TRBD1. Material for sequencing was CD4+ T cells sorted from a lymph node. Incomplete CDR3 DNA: TGTGCCAGCAGTGACAGGGGGCCGTCC. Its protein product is CASSDRGPS. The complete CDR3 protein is CASSDRGPSDYTF.